Detailed here is one T cell receptor (beta chain). The CDR3 contains 13 residues. Looked up from germline, CDR1 is SGDLS and CDR2 is YYNGEE. Unmatched junction bases numbered 4, after V lost 3 bases and J lost 7 bases. The data stem from a study of control samples from healthy donors and cancer patients. This table comes from immunoSEQ multiplex PCR, and its TCRdb copy is limited to in-frame clones, with some not included. The data show about 180,000 clones, around 87% seen once. The clonotype comes from a woman aged 50 to 60 in good health. Sequenced material: blood. This chain uses TRBV9 with TRBJ1-1; 9 bases agree with TRBD1. The CDR3 sequence: CASSGTGDLEAFF. The CDR3 coding sequence is TGTGCCAGCAGCGGGACAGGGGACCTTGAAGCTTTCTTT.